The text below deals with one T cell receptor beta chain. Antigen specificity is unknown. This entry is derived from a study of blood T cells in healthy people across ages. Whole-study results and caveats: There was no known CMV status for donors, so expanded clonotype changes were possibly confounded. Age brought a roughly linear fall in TCR beta diversity measured per million T cells.

A second PCR, run for about 7 to 12 cycles, used a sample-barcoded 5' primer plus a J-beta primer mix. Samples each returned at least 3 million CDR3-containing paired-end reads. Each CDR3 protein gets one entry after TCRdb re-called the 5' RACE reads with MiXCR. The table lists around 400,000 distinct CDR3 sequences, roughly half of them singletons. The authors isolated at least 7 million PBMCs per sample. Germline loops: CDR1 SEHNR, CDR2 FQNEAQ (reference sequence). The CDR3 runs 15 residues. Trimming stripped 5 bases from V and 1 base from J, with 14 bases between. The sequence came from a man in his 60s in good health. Sequences were obtained from blood. J is TRBJ2-5 and V is TRBV7-9; possible D gene TRBD1, 6 bases. For the CDR3, the DNA is TGTGCCAGCAGCCCGACAGGATTGCCCCAAGAGACCCAGTACTTC. This sequence encodes CASSPTGLPQETQYF.